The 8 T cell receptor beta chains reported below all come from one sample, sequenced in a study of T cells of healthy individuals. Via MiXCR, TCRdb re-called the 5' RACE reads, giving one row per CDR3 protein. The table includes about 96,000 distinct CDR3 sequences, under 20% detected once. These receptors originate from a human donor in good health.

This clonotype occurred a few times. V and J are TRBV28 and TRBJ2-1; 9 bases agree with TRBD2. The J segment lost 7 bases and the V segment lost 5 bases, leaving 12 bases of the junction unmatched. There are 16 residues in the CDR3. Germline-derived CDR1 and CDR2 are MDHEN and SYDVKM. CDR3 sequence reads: CASSPPTSGTVNEQFF. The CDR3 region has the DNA TGTGCCAGCAGTCCGCCGACTAGCGGAACCGTGAATGAGCAGTTCTTC.

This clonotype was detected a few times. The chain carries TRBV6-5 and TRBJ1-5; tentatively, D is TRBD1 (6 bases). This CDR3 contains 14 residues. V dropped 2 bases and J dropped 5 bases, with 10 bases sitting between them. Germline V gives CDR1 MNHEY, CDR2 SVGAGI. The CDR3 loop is CASSYSTGYQPQHF. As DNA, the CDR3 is TGTGCCAGCAGTTACAGTACAGGGTATCAGCCCCAGCATTTT.

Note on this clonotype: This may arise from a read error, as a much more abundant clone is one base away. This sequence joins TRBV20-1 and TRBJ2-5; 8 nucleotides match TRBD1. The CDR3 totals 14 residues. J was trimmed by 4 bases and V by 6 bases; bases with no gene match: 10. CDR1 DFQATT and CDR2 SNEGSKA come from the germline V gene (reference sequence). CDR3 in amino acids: CSATTGEEGETQYF. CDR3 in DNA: TGCAGTGCGACGACAGGGGAAGAGGGAGAGACCCAGTACTTC.

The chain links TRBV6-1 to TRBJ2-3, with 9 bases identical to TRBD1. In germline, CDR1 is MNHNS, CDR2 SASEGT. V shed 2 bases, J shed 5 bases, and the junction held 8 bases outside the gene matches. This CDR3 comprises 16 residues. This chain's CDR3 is CASSEPGTGLQDTQYF. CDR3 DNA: TGTGCCAGCAGTGAACCCGGGACAGGGTTGCAAGATACGCAGTATTTT.

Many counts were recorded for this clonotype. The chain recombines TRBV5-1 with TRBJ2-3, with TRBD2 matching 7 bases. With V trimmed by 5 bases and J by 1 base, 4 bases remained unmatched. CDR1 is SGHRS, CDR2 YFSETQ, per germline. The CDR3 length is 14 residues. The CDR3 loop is CASSPSGRTDTQYF. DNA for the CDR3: TGCGCCAGCAGTCCTAGCGGCCGCACAGATACGCAGTATTTT.

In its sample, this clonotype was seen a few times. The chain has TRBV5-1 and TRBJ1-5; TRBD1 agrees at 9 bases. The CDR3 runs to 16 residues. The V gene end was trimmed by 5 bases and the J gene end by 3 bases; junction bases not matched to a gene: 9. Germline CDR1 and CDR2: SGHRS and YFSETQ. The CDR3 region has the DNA TGCGCCAGCAGGGAAGCGGACAGGGGCCCCAATCAGCCCCAGCATTTT. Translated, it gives CASREADRGPNQPQHF.

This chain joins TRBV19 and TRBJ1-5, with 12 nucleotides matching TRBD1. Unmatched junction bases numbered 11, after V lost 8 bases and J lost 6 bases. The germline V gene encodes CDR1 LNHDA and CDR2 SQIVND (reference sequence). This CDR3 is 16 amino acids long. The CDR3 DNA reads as TGTGCCAGTGACAGTGCCGGGACAGGGGGCGTTCAGCCCCAGCATTTT. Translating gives CASDSAGTGGVQPQHF.

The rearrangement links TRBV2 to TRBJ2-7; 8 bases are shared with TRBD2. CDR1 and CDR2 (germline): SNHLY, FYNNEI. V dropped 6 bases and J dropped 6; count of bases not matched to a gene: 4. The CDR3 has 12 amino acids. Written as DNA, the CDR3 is TGTGCCAGCAGGCGACTAGCGACCGAGCAGTACTTC. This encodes CASRRLATEQYF. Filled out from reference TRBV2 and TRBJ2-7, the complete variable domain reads EPEVTQTPSHQVTQMGQEVILRCVPISNHLYFYWYRQILGQKVEFLVSFYNNEISEKSEIFDDQFSVERPDGSNFTLKIRSTKLEDSAMYFCASRRLATEQYFGPGTRLTVT.